Sequencing of this TCR beta chain was carried out in a study of shared clonotypes between healthy human individuals. General study findings and limits: Richness estimates generally favored naive over memory subsets.

The repertoire was sequenced with immunoSEQ multiplex PCR; TCRdb's copy has only in-frame clones and lacks some. The sample carries millions of clones, approximately 94% recorded once. In regard to this clone: What it binds is unknown.

Trimming cost V 5 bases and J 11 bases; bases outside gene matches: 6. From germline, CDR1 is MNHEY and CDR2 SMNVEV (reference sequence). The CDR3 extends over 13 amino acids. The chain has TRBV27 and TRBJ1-6; TRBD1 matches at 7 bases. Input material: naive CD4+ T cells sorted from blood. Subset described: CD45RA+ positively selected. The origin of this receptor is a man younger than 35 in good health. The chain's CDR3 is CASSTNTGAPLHF. The DNA for the CDR3 is TGTGCCAGCAGTACGAATACAGGGGCACCCCTCCACTTT.